Below are 3 T cell receptor beta chains sequenced from a single sample in a study of T cell changes during pregnancy in multiple sclerosis. TCRdb's copy holds only in-frame clones and misses some; the assay was immunoSEQ multiplex PCR. Here the sample spans 60,000 or so clones, around 93% being singletons. The sequencing used peripheral blood, collected in the first trimester of pregnancy. The receptors were gathered from a female donor with multiple sclerosis, enrolled in a pregnancy study.

The CDR3 sequence is CASSLGTGGTFSYEQYF. The CDR3 DNA sequence: TGTGCCAGCAGCTTAGGGACAGGGGGCACCTTCTCCTACGAGCAGTACTTC. V gene TRBV7-6 combines with J gene TRBJ2-7; 11 bases line up with TRBD1. The germline V gene encodes CDR1 SGHVS and CDR2 FNYEAQ. V was clipped by 1 base and J by 0 bases; unmatched bases: 5. The CDR3 has 17 amino acids.

This chain joins TRBV7-3 and TRBJ1-4; tentative D call: TRBD1 (6 bases). Trimming stripped 3 bases from V and 5 bases from J, with 7 bases between. This CDR3 region has 13 residues. Germline V gene data show CDR1 as SGHTA and CDR2 as FQGTGA. CDR3 coding DNA: TGTGCCAGCAGCTTGGGGACAAATGAAAAACTGTTTTTT. It translates to CASSLGTNEKLFF.

This clone appeared a single time. This chain uses TRBV6-5 with TRBJ2-1, with D possibly TRBD1 on 6 matching bases. The CDR3 is made up of 12 amino acids. Trimming took 7 bases from V and 6 from J, leaving 10 bases between them. Germline V gives CDR1 MNHEY, CDR2 SVGAGI. The CDR3 sequence: CASNKGGNEQFF. The CDR3 DNA follows: TGTGCCAGCAACAAAGGGGGCAATGAGCAGTTCTTC.